This entry lists 14 T cell receptor beta chains sequenced from one sample in a study of T cell responses to AZD1222 COVID-19 vaccine. Sequencing was performed with immunoSEQ multiplex PCR; in TCRdb, only in-frame clones are kept and a portion is missing. The table includes some 14,000 clones, less than 85% detected once. The starting material was peripheral blood, obtained 28 days after the second AZD1222 dose. The source is an adult who received the AZD1222 COVID-19 vaccine.

This chain links TRBV6-5 with TRBJ2-7, with a tentative D call TRBD1 (6 bases). The V gene's germline CDR1 is MNHEY and CDR2 SVGAGI. CDR3 length equals 11 residues. The V end lost 8 bases, the J end lost 4 bases, and 9 bases lay between the germline ends. The DNA of the CDR3 is TGTGCCAGCCCCAGGGGTTACGAGCAGTACTTC. Translated: CASPRGYEQYF.

There are a few counts of this clone. CDR3 coding DNA: TGTGCCAGCAGTTCCCCGGGACAGGCAAATGAAAAACTGTTTTTT. Its protein product is CASSSPGQANEKLFF. V and J are TRBV28 and TRBJ1-4, with 8 bases that match TRBD1. Germline values: CDR1 MDHEN, CDR2 SYDVKM. This CDR3 has 15 residues. The junction had 6 bases not matched to a gene; V was cut back by 4 bases and J by 5 bases. Based on the CDR3 plus reference TRBV28 and TRBJ1-4, the full variable domain is DVKVTQSSRYLVKRTGEKVFLECVQDMDHENMFWYRQDPGLGLRLIYFSYDVKMKEKGDIPEGYSVSREKKERFSLILESASTNQTSMYLCASSSPGQANEKLFFGSGTQLSVL.

The chain joins TRBV9 to TRBJ2-3; D call uncertain. V lost 2 bases and J lost 0, with 7 bases in between. The CDR3 sequence is 14 residues long. Per germline, CDR1 SGDLS and CDR2 YYNGEE. For the CDR3, the DNA is TGTGCCAGCAGCGTGGCTTTAAGCACAGATACGCAGTATTTT. Protein sequence: CASSVALSTDTQYF.

CDR3 nucleotide sequence: TGTGCCAGCAGCCGCCCCGGATCCTACGAGCAGTACTTC. Translated, it gives CASSRPGSYEQYF. The rearrangement uses TRBV12-3 or TRBV12-4 and TRBJ2-7; D ambiguous. The V gene lost 6 bases and the J gene lost 1 base, with 10 bases spanning the gap. CDR3 length: 13 residues.

The rearrangement joins TRBV14 to TRBJ1-6; maybe TRBD1 (5 bases). Trimming shortened V by 4 bases and J by 9 bases, and 13 bases separated the two germline ends. Germline V gene data show CDR1 as SGHDN and CDR2 as FVKESK. The CDR3 length is 14 residues. CDR3 nucleotides: TGTGCCAGCAGCCCTTTCTGGGGCGGTTCACCCCTCCACTTT. This sequence encodes CASSPFWGGSPLHF.

CDR3 protein: CASSEGGTLAFF. CDR3 nucleotides: TGTGCCAGCAGTGAAGGAGGGACCCTTGCTTTCTTT. This chain connects TRBV6-1 to TRBJ1-1; a possible D gene is TRBD1 (5 bases). CDR3 size: 12 residues. Germline CDR1 MNHNS, CDR2 SASEGT. The germline V and J ends were trimmed by 1 base and 11 bases, with 11 bases remaining between them.

The V call is TRBV4-1, the J call TRBJ1-5; TRBD1 might be the D (5 bases). The CDR3 has 13 amino acids. Between the trimmed V and J ends, which lost 0 bases and 7 bases, there was a span of 7 bases. The germline V gene encodes CDR1 MGHRA and CDR2 YSYEKL. CDR3 bases: TGCGCCAGCAGCCAAGATTCAGGGCAGCCCCAGCATTTT. This translates into CASSQDSGQPQHF.

This chain links TRBV10-3 with TRBJ2-7, with no clear D. This CDR3 has 15 residues. Per the germline V gene, CDR1 is ENHRY and CDR2 is SYGVKD. The V gene lost 0 bases and the J gene lost 2 bases, with 11 bases spanning the gap. The CDR3: CAISESLVRAYEQYF. CDR3 sequence (DNA): TGTGCCATCAGTGAGTCGCTTGTCAGAGCCTACGAGCAGTACTTC.

The table lists this clone with a count of one. The chain couples TRBV24-1 to TRBJ1-3; maybe TRBD1 (5 bases). Germline values: CDR1 KGHDR, CDR2 SFDVKD. The CDR3 is 20 amino acids. The germline V and J ends were trimmed by 4 bases and 0 bases, with 24 bases remaining between them. The chain's CDR3 is CATSDPKTGGRAFSGNTIYF. The CDR3 DNA reads as TGTGCCACCAGTGACCCAAAGACCGGGGGACGTGCATTCTCTGGAAACACCATATATTTT.

The chain recombines TRBV7-9 with TRBJ2-1, with TRBD1 as a possible D gene (5 bases). The germline V gene has CDR1 SEHNR and CDR2 FQNEAQ (reference sequence). CDR3 size: 14 residues. V lost 1 base to trimming and J lost 7 bases, with 11 bases between them. This chain's CDR3 is CASSLGAGRNEQFF. In DNA form, the CDR3 reads TGTGCCAGCAGCTTAGGGGCAGGGCGGAATGAGCAGTTCTTC.

The chain is built from TRBV19 and TRBJ2-7; 12 nucleotides match TRBD2. Trimming took 5 bases from V and 2 from J; bases not matched to a gene: 4. Germline V gene sequence: CDR1 LNHDA, CDR2 SQIVND (reference sequence). The CDR3 consists of 15 residues. The CDR3 loop is CASSEGLAGTYEQYF. The CDR3 nucleotides are TGTGCCAGTAGTGAAGGACTAGCGGGAACCTACGAGCAGTACTTC. Based on the CDR3 plus reference TRBV19 and TRBJ2-7, the full variable domain is DGGITQSPKYLFRKEGQNVTLSCEQNLNHDAMYWYRQDPGQGLRLIYYSQIVNDFQKGDIAEGYSVSREKKESFPLTVTSAQKNPTAFYLCASSEGLAGTYEQYFGPGTRLTVT.

This chain links TRBV19 with TRBJ2-1; D gene ambiguous. Trimming stripped 3 bases from V and 1 base from J, with 10 bases between. The CDR3 spans 15 residues. CDR1 LNHDA and CDR2 SQIVND come from the germline V gene (reference sequence). The CDR3 DNA is TGTGCCAGTAGTATGATTTGGGGTTCCTACAATGAGCAGTTCTTC. Translated: CASSMIWGSYNEQFF.

The chain has TRBV30 and TRBJ1-2; D uncertain. This CDR3 spans 12 amino acids. Germline V gene data show CDR1 as GTSNPN and CDR2 as SVGIG (reference sequence). With 2 bases removed from V and 7 bases from J, the gap between germline ends came to 11 bases. In DNA, the CDR3 is TGTGCCTGGAGTCCCACGGCTGGTGGCTACACCTTC. Translating gives CAWSPTAGGYTF. Full variable domain (outside the CDR3, taken from reference TRBV30 and TRBJ1-2): SQTIHQWPATLVQPVGSPLSLECTVEGTSNPNLYWYRQAAGRGLQLLFYSVGIGQISSEVPQNLSASRPQDRQFILSSKKLLLSDSGFYLCAWSPTAGGYTFGSGTRLTVV.

The chain joins TRBV29-1 to TRBJ1-4; D is ambiguous. This CDR3 contains 13 residues. Germline CDR1 SQVTM, CDR2 ANQGSEA. The germline V and J ends were trimmed by 7 bases and 10 bases, with 19 bases remaining between them. CDR3 in amino acids: CSAREFGDGKLFF. CDR3 DNA sequence: TGCAGCGCCCGGGAATTTGGGGATGGAAAACTGTTTTTT. Full variable domain (remainder filled in from reference TRBV29-1 and TRBJ1-4): SAVISQKPSRDICQRGTSLTIQCQVDSQVTMMFWYRQQPGQSLTLIATANQGSEATYESGFVIDKFPISRPNLTFSTLTVSNMSPEDSSIYLCSAREFGDGKLFFGSGTQLSVL.